Listed here is a single T cell receptor (beta chain). This sample is part of a study of blood T cell repertoires in COVID-19. With V trimmed by 3 bases and J by 2 bases, 3 bases remained unmatched. The CDR3 length is 16 residues. Germline CDR1 and CDR2: SGDLS and YYNGEE. Data came from immunoSEQ multiplex PCR; TCRdb stores just in-frame clones and leaves some out. This table has 65,000 to 80,000 clones, 75% to 85% appearing once. The V gene is TRBV9, the J gene TRBJ2-2, with 11 bases identical to TRBD1. The origin of this receptor is a human donor in a cohort sampled during active COVID-19. Sequencing was carried out using peripheral blood. The CDR3 region has the DNA TGTGCCAGCAGCGGAGGACAGGGGGCTAACACCGGGGAGCTGTTTTTT. Protein: CASSGGQGANTGELFF.